This entry lists 18 T cell receptor beta chains sequenced from one sample in a study of OX40 agonist ivuxolimab in advanced cancers. The data were produced by immunoSEQ multiplex PCR, yet TCRdb's version contains in-frame clones alone and is incomplete. The table records tens of thousands of clones, approximately 91% of them present only once. Sequenced here: CD4+ or CD8+ T cells sorted from blood, sampled in a trial of the OX40 agonist ivuxolimab. The receptors derive from an adult with an advanced solid tumor such as melanoma, head and neck, liver or kidney cancer.

The J gene is TRBJ2-1, the V gene TRBV7-2; TRBD1 matches at 7 bases. The ends lost 4 bases at V and 0 bases at J; junction bases unmatched: 9. The CDR3 covers 17 residues. The germline CDR1 and CDR2 sequences are SGHTA and FQGNSA. CDR3 sequence reads: CASSSRTGMSSYNEQFF. The DNA for the CDR3 is TGTGCCAGCAGCTCAAGGACAGGAATGAGCTCCTACAATGAGCAGTTCTTC.

This clone was seen a few times. J is TRBJ2-1 and V is TRBV11-3; the match to TRBD2 covers 9 bases. The J segment lost 6 bases and the V segment lost 4 bases, leaving 13 bases of the junction unmatched. Germline loops: CDR1 SGHNT, CDR2 YENEEA. The CDR3 loop spans 17 amino acids. The CDR3 nucleotides read TGTGCCAGCAGCTCCCCTTGGCCTAGCGGGAATTTCAATGAGCAGTTCTTC. This encodes CASSSPWPSGNFNEQFF.

The chain is built from TRBV6-5 and TRBJ1-2; tentatively, D is TRBD1 (6 bases). CDR3 length equals 14 residues. V was clipped by 3 bases and J by 3 bases, with 11 bases between them. Germline-derived CDR1 and CDR2 are MNHEY and SVGAGI. The CDR3 loop is CASSYGQTHYGYTF. For the CDR3, the DNA is TGTGCCAGCAGTTATGGACAGACACACTATGGCTACACCTTC.

Remarks on this clone: The junction departs from germline at one end; a sequencing error may be responsible. The chain's CDR3 is CASTGTSSYNEQLF. The DNA of the CDR3 is TGTGCCAGCACCGGGACTAGCTCCTACAATGAGCAGCTCTTC. V is TRBV27 and J is TRBJ2-1, with 9 bases that match TRBD2. The CDR3 loop spans 14 amino acids. CDR1 is MNHEY, CDR2 SMNVEV, per germline (reference sequence).

This clone was detected only a few times. The chain couples TRBV5-4 to TRBJ1-6; D perhaps matches TRBD1 (6 bases). CDR1 and CDR2 (germline): SGHNT, YYREEE (reference sequence). V dropped 4 bases and J dropped 7 bases, with 15 bases sitting between them. This CDR3 has 15 residues. For the CDR3, the DNA is TGTGCCAGCAGCAGTCCCGGACAGCGAAATTCACCCCTCCACTTT. This codes for CASSSPGQRNSPLHF.

The chain has TRBV11-2 and TRBJ2-7; D is ambiguous. Germline loops: CDR1 SGHAT, CDR2 FQNNGV. The CDR3 runs to 14 residues. Deletions cut 5 bases from V and 2 bases from J, with 13 bases between. CDR3 DNA: TGTGCCAGCAGCCCCGAGGTCAGAGCCTACGAGCAGTACTTC. It codes for CASSPEVRAYEQYF.

The chain combines TRBV5-1 with TRBJ2-2, with 8 bases matching TRBD2. With 1 base clipped from V and 2 bases from J, the junction kept 4 bases outside the gene matches. The CDR3 consists of 16 residues. Germline CDR1 SGHRS, CDR2 YFSETQ. As DNA, the CDR3 is TGCGCCAGCAGCTTGCTAAGCGGGAGTAACACCGGGGAGCTGTTTTTT. Protein: CASSLLSGSNTGELFF. The whole variable domain, remainder taken from reference TRBV5-1 and TRBJ2-2, is KAGVTQTPRYLIKTRGQQVTLSCSPISGHRSVSWYQQTPGQGLQFLFEYFSETQRNKGNFPGRFSGRQFSNSRSEMNVSTLELGDSALYLCASSLLSGSNTGELFFGEGSRLTVL.

The chain recombines TRBV7-8 with TRBJ2-7, with unresolved D. In germline, CDR1 is SGHVS, CDR2 FQNEAQ. The V end was cut by 7 bases, the J end by 2 bases, with 9 bases between. The CDR3 covers 12 residues. CDR3 DNA: TGTGCCAGCACGACTTTGACCTACGAGCAGTACTTC. Translation: CASTTLTYEQYF.

The CDR3 nucleotides read TGTGCCAGCTTCAGGGACAATCAAGAGACCCAGTACTTC. Protein: CASFRDNQETQYF. The V gene is TRBV18, the J gene TRBJ2-5; D perhaps matches TRBD1 (6 bases). V lost 7 bases, J lost 2 bases, and 11 bases lay in between. The CDR3 is 13 residues long. The germline V gene has CDR1 KGHSH and CDR2 LQKENI.

Worth noting for this clone: A read error is possible here, since a much larger clone lies one base away. This sequence joins TRBV7-8 and TRBJ2-2, with 13 positions matching TRBD2. The CDR3 length is 17 residues. The V segment lost 11 bases and the J segment 2 bases; nucleotides outside the gene matches: 11. Germline loops: CDR1 SGHVS, CDR2 FQNEAQ. CDR3 sequence (DNA): TGTGCCGGCACCCTGACTAGCGGGAGGCCCAACACCGGGGAGCTGTTTTTT. This encodes CAGTLTSGRPNTGELFF.

As concerns this clone: At one boundary the junction diverges from the germline segment, which might be a read error. The chain couples TRBV29-1 to TRBJ2-5; 8 nucleotides agree with TRBD1. In germline, CDR1 is SQVTM, CDR2 ANQGSEA. This CDR3 contains 12 residues. Written as DNA, the CDR3 is TGCAGCGTTCAAACAGGGGGAGAGGCCCAGTACTTC. The encoded protein is CSVQTGGEAQYF.

This chain links TRBV25-1 with TRBJ2-3; tentatively, D is TRBD1 (5 bases). Germline CDR1 is MGHDK and CDR2 is SYGVNS. CDR3 length: 14 amino acids. The germline V and J ends were trimmed by 1 base and 3 bases, with 8 bases remaining between them. DNA for the CDR3: TGTGCCAGCAGTGAATGGGGCTCAACAGATACGCAGTATTTT. Protein product: CASSEWGSTDTQYF.

The chain employs TRBV5-6 and TRBJ2-2; 11 bases fit TRBD2. In germline, CDR1 is SGHDT, CDR2 YYEEEE. The CDR3 totals 16 residues. V shed 2 bases, J shed 6 bases, and the junction held 6 bases outside the gene matches. The CDR3 nucleotides read TGTGCCAGCAGCTTAGTTAGCGGGAGGGCCGCCGGGGAGCTGTTTTTT. It specifies CASSLVSGRAAGELFF.

V is TRBV28 and J is TRBJ2-7; D not certain. CDR1 and CDR2 from the germline V gene are MDHEN and SYDVKM. Trimming cost V 2 bases and J 0 bases, with 11 bases left between them. CDR3 length: 15 residues. The CDR3 sequence is CASSLDRFLSYEQYF. CDR3 nucleotide sequence: TGTGCCAGCAGTTTAGACCGATTCCTCTCCTACGAGCAGTACTTC.

The chain employs TRBV5-1 and TRBJ1-4; 7 bases line up with TRBD1. This CDR3 has 14 residues. Losses at the gene ends were 7 bases for V and 0 bases for J; bases not matched to a gene: 3. Per the germline V gene, CDR1 is SGHRS and CDR2 is YFSETQ. The CDR3, as DNA: TGCGCCAGCTCCCAGGGGGCAACTAATGAAAAACTGTTTTTT. Protein product: CASSQGATNEKLFF.

This clone showed up just a few times. This chain uses TRBV11-2 with TRBJ2-5; D uncertain. The V and J ends lost 2 bases and 2 bases respectively, with 9 bases between them. The CDR3 is 14 amino acids. Germline values: CDR1 SGHAT, CDR2 FQNNGV. CDR3: CASSLNLGQETQYF. CDR3 bases: TGTGCCAGCAGCTTAAATCTAGGTCAAGAGACCCAGTACTTC.

The V gene is TRBV27, the J gene TRBJ2-1, with D unresolved. Between the trimmed V and J ends, which lost 3 bases and 0 bases, there was a span of 9 bases. This CDR3 is 15 amino acids long. CDR1 MNHEY and CDR2 SMNVEV come from the germline V gene (reference sequence). In DNA form, the CDR3 reads TGTGCCAGCAGTTTGAGAGGAAGCTCCTACAATGAGCAGTTCTTC. Translating it yields CASSLRGSSYNEQFF.

The rearrangement uses TRBV9 and TRBJ2-7, with D tentatively TRBD1 or TRBD2 (5 bases each). CDR1 is SGDLS and CDR2 is YYNGEE in the germline V gene. Trimming shortened V by 0 bases and J by 2 bases, and 15 bases separated the two germline ends. This CDR3 comprises 16 residues. The CDR3 spells CASSVVSWGGPYEQYF. The DNA of the CDR3 is TGTGCCAGCAGCGTAGTATCATGGGGCGGGCCCTACGAGCAGTACTTC. The full variable domain, completed using reference TRBV9 and TRBJ2-7, is DSGVTQTPKHLITATGQRVTLRCSPRSGDLSVYWYQQSLDQGLQFLIQYYNGEERAKGNILERFSAQQFPDLHSELNLSSLELGDSALYFCASSVVSWGGPYEQYFGPGTRLTVT.